The clone carrying this TCR beta chain was found a few times. The antigen is not known. The CDR3 runs 15 residues. Germline CDR1 SGHAT, CDR2 FQNNGV. V shed 1 base and J 6 bases; nucleotides not matched to a gene: 5. These data originate in a study of T cells after yellow fever vaccination. Looking at the study overall: Where fractions had low cell numbers, libraries were prepared from them with the SMART-Seq v4 Ultra Low Input RNA kit.

Production of TCR cDNA was by 5'RACE template switching, which also added a universal primer site and UMIs. Each CDR3 protein gets one entry after TCRdb re-called the 5' RACE reads with MiXCR. The table records about 330,000 distinct CDR3 sequences, roughly 3.9% of them present only once. Study-wide points: The bulk population could contribute abundant contaminating clonotypes to FACS-sorted repertoires. Subsequent booster samples again held most clones from primary vaccination (more than 95% CD4, approximately 85% CD8).

This sequence originates from a man in his late teens or twenties who received the YFV17D yellow fever vaccine. The gene calls are TRBV11-2 and TRBJ2-3; 9 bases line up with TRBD2. The input for sequencing was PBMCs, taken 5 days after the yellow fever booster vaccination. The chain's CDR3 is CASSLGRGGLDTQYF. CDR3 sequence (DNA): TGTGCCAGCAGCTTAGGGCGGGGGGGTTTGGATACGCAGTATTTT.